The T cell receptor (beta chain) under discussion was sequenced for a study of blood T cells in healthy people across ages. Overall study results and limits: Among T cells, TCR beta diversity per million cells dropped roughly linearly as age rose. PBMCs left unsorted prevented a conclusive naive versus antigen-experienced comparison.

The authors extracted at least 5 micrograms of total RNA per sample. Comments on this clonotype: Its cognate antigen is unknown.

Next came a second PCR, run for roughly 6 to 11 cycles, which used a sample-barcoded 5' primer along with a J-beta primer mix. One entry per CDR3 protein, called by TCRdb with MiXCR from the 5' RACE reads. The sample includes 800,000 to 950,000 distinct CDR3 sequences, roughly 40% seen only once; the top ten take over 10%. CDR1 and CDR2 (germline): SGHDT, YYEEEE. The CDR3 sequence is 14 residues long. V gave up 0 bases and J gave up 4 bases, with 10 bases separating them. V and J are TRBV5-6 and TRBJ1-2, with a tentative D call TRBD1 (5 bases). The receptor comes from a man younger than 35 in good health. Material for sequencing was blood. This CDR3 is CASSLDRTPYGYTF. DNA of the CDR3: TGTGCCAGCAGCTTGGACAGGACTCCCTATGGCTACACCTTC.